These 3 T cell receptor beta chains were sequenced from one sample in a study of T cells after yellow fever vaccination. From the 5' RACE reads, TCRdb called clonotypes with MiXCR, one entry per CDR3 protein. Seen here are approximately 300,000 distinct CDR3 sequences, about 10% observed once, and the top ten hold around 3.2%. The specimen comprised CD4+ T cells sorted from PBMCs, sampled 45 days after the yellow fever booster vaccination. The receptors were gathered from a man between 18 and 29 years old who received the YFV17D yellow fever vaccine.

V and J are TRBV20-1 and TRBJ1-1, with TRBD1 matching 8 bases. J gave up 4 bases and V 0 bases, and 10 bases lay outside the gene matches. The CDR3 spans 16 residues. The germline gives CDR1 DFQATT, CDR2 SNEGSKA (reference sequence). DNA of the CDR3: TGCAGTGCTAGAGATGGAGGAACAGGGGGAGCCACTGAAGCTTTCTTT. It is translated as CSARDGGTGGATEAFF.

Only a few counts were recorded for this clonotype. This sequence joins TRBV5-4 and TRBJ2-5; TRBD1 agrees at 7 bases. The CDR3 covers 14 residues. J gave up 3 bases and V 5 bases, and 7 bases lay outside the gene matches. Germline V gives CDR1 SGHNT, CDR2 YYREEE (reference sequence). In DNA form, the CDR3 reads TGTGCCAGCAGTCAAACACAGGGGAAAGAGACCCAGTACTTC. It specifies CASSQTQGKETQYF.

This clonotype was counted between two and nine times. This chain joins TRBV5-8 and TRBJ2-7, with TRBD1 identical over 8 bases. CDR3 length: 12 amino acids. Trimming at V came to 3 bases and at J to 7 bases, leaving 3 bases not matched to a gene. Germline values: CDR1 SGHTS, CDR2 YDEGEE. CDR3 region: CASSWTGNEQYF. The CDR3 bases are TGTGCCAGCAGCTGGACAGGGAATGAGCAGTACTTC.